The rows below give T cell receptor beta chains drawn from one sample of a study of response to subunit inactivated influenza vaccine. TCRdb recomputed calls from the RT-PCR reads with MiXCR, one row per CDR3 protein. This sample has around 480,000 distinct CDR3 sequences; 16% occur once, and the top ten carry roughly 3.1%. Sequences were derived from CD4+ T cells sorted from PBMCs, sampled 23 to 25 months after vaccination. These receptors were obtained from a man between 50 and 69 years old who received an inactivated influenza vaccine. The CDR3 runs from the conserved cysteine through the conserved F or W. D genes are given only for firm matches. Not all rows give a size; the values are once, few, many and, for expanded clones, a class.

CDR3 DNA	CDR3 protein	V gene	clone size	J gene	D gene
TGTGCCAGCAAACCGAGCCAGACGCCCTACGAGCAGTACTTC	CASKPSQTPYEQYF	TRBV12-3/TRBV12-4	few	TRBJ2-7	NA
TGCAGTGCTAGGCCGGGACACACTAACTATGGCTACACCTTC	CSARPGHTNYGYTF	TRBV20-1	NA	TRBJ1-2	NA
TGTGCCAGCAGTTTTCGGGCGGGAAGGACCTACGAGCAGTACTTC	CASSFRAGRTYEQYF	TRBV12-3/TRBV12-4	NA	TRBJ2-7	NA
TGTGCCAGCAGCGACGGACAGGGGGTAATCCGGGAGACCCAGTACTTC	CASSDGQGVIRETQYF	TRBV11-2	many	TRBJ2-5	TRBD1
TGTGCCAGCAGAGGCCGGGACTACACAGATACGCAGTATTTT	CASRGRDYTDTQYF	TRBV12-3/TRBV12-4	many	TRBJ2-3	TRBD2
TGTGCCAGCAGTGAAAGGAACACTGAAGCTTTCTTT	CASSERNTEAFF	TRBV6-1	few	TRBJ1-1	NA
TGTGCCAGCAGCGTGGGGGGACTAGAGGCCGGGGAGCTGTTTTTT	CASSVGGLEAGELFF	TRBV7-2	many	TRBJ2-2	TRBD2
TGTGCCATGAGTGATAAGGGAACTCTAACCGGGGAGCTGTTTTTT	CAMSDKGTLTGELFF	TRBV10-3	NA	TRBJ2-2	NA
TGTGCCAGCAGCCAAGGCGCAGGAGTCGCACATTTT	CASSQGAGVAHF	TRBV3-1	few	TRBJ1-5	NA
TGCAGTGCTACCCCACTGGCGGGGGCTCAAGAGACCCAGTACTTC	CSATPLAGAQETQYF	TRBV20-1	many	TRBJ2-5	NA
TGTGCCAGCAGCTTGTTGGGGGACAGCCCACAAGAGACCCAGTACTTC	CASSLLGDSPQETQYF	TRBV7-8	few	TRBJ2-5	TRBD1
TGTGCCAGCAGCAAAGAAGGGGTGGTAACGGCGAAGGGAGATACGCAGTATTTT	CASSKEGVVTAKGDTQYF	TRBV21-1	NA	TRBJ2-3	NA
TGCGCCAGCAGCCAAGACTATGACCGCACCTACTCCTACAATGAGCAGTTCTTC	CASSQDYDRTYSYNEQFF	TRBV4-3	few	TRBJ2-1	NA
TGTGCCAGCAGCTTATCCGGGACAGTCTATGGAAACACCATATATTTT	CASSLSGTVYGNTIYF	TRBV5-6	NA	TRBJ1-3	TRBD1
TGTGCCAGCAGCTTACCTAGTCAAAAGAGGACCCAGTACTTC	CASSLPSQKRTQYF	TRBV7-9	NA	TRBJ2-5	NA
TGTGCCAGCAGCTTAAGCTACAGGCGCCTGACAAGATACAATGAGCAGTTCTTC	CASSLSYRRLTRYNEQFF	TRBV11-1	few	TRBJ2-1	NA
TGCAGTGCTAGCGGCGGGATTACGGCCAAAAACATTCAGTACTTC	CSASGGITAKNIQYF	TRBV20-1	few	TRBJ2-4	NA
TGTGCCATCAGTGTCGGGGACGGACCCCTCCACTTT	CAISVGDGPLHF	TRBV10-3	few	TRBJ1-6	NA
TGTGCCAGCAGCGTTGGACTAGCGTCCAACGAGCAGTACTTC	CASSVGLASNEQYF	TRBV9	few	TRBJ2-7	TRBD2
TGTGCCTGGGGCAGACAGGGGCTCGAGCCCCAGCATTTT	CAWGRQGLEPQHF	TRBV30	many	TRBJ1-5	TRBD1
TGTGCCAGCAGTTTAGAAATGAATCAGCCCCAGCATTTT	CASSLEMNQPQHF	TRBV27	NA	TRBJ1-5	NA
TGTGCCAGCAGCCATCACCCCGAAGAGACCCAGTACTTC	CASSHHPEETQYF	TRBV7-2	NA	TRBJ2-5	NA
TGTGCCAGCAGCTTAGCGCGACTCAATACAGATACGCAGTATTTT	CASSLARLNTDTQYF	TRBV7-8	few	TRBJ2-3	NA
TGTGCCAGCAGCTTAGGGGGGATTGTAGGAGAGACCCAGTACTTC	CASSLGGIVGETQYF	TRBV7-2	many	TRBJ2-5	NA
TGCAGCGTTGAAGGGGACTTGGGCTCCTACAATGAGCAGTTCTTC	CSVEGDLGSYNEQFF	TRBV29-1	few	TRBJ2-1	NA